One and the same sample provided the 11 T cell receptor beta chains below, sequenced in a study of blood T cell repertoires in COVID-19. This table comes from immunoSEQ multiplex PCR, and its TCRdb copy is limited to in-frame clones, with some not included. The repertoire holds roughly 260,000 clones, with more than 70% as singletons. The sample taken for sequencing was peripheral blood. These receptors were taken from a woman between 50 and 59 years old with acute or convalescent COVID-19.

The gene calls are TRBV9 and TRBJ2-5; 8 bases map to TRBD2. The CDR3 totals 19 residues. Per the germline V gene, CDR1 is SGDLS and CDR2 is YYNGEE. After removal of 3 bases from V and 5 bases from J, the junction contained 21 bases not matched to a gene. CDR3: CASSDPREVAGPLGETQYF. Here the CDR3 DNA reads TGTGCCAGCAGCGACCCCCGTGAGGTAGCGGGGCCTCTGGGGGAGACCCAGTACTTC.

Comment on this clone: The junction departs from germline at one end; a sequencing error may be responsible. The rearrangement joins TRBV7-7 to TRBJ2-5; TRBD1 aligns across 10 bases. This CDR3 is 15 amino acids long. The germline gives CDR1 SSHAT, CDR2 FNYEAQ (reference sequence). The DNA of the CDR3 is TGTGCTAGCAGCTCTAGACAGGGGGCAAAGGAGACCCAGTACTTC. The encoded protein is CASSSRQGAKETQYF.

This chain uses TRBV7-3 with TRBJ2-3; 7 nucleotides align to TRBD1. CDR3 length: 15 residues. V was clipped by 5 bases and J by 3 bases; unmatched bases: 8. In germline, CDR1 is SGHTA, CDR2 FQGTGA. CDR3 coding DNA: TGTGCCAGCAGCCGAGGGGGCTGGAGTACAGATACGCAGTATTTT. It encodes CASSRGGWSTDTQYF.

The genes are TRBV4-2 and TRBJ2-1; 12 bases are shared with TRBD2. CDR3 length equals 16 residues. Germline V CDR1 and CDR2: LGHNA, YNFKEQ. Trimming at V came to 0 bases and at J to 4 bases, leaving 1 base not matched to a gene. The CDR3 sequence: CASSQEGLAGYNEQFF. Here the CDR3 DNA reads TGTGCCAGCAGCCAAGAAGGACTAGCGGGGTACAATGAGCAGTTCTTC.

The chain employs TRBV15 and TRBJ2-1, with TRBD1 matching over 7 bases. V shed 1 base and J 8 bases; nucleotides not matched to a gene: 8. The CDR3 is 15 residues long. Germline values: CDR1 LNHNV, CDR2 YYDKDF (reference sequence). CDR3 sequence reads: CATSRGDRELDEQFF. CDR3 DNA sequence: TGTGCCACCAGCAGAGGAGACAGGGAGTTAGATGAGCAGTTCTTC.

The rearrangement uses TRBV7-6 and TRBJ1-1; D remains ambiguous. Germline CDR1 SGHVS, CDR2 FNYEAQ. The CDR3 covers 14 residues. V lost 3 bases to trimming and J lost 1 base, with 9 bases between them. In DNA, the CDR3 is TGTGCCAGCAGCTTGGGCGCAGGGAACACTGAAGCTTTCTTT. Protein sequence: CASSLGAGNTEAFF.

The J gene is TRBJ2-7, the V gene TRBV4-1; TRBD1 matches at 8 bases. After removal of 3 bases from V and 5 bases from J, the junction contained 6 bases not matched to a gene. Germline V gene lookup returns CDR1 MGHRA and CDR2 YSYEKL. The CDR3 extends over 14 amino acids. The CDR3 DNA reads as TGCGCCAGCAGCCAGGTTACAGGGGGTAACGAGCAGTACTTC. This gives the protein CASSQVTGGNEQYF.

V is TRBV24-1 and J is TRBJ2-2, with D possibly TRBD2 on 5 matching bases. The CDR3 extends over 14 amino acids. V lost 9 bases to trimming and J lost 6 bases, with 16 bases between them. Germline CDR1 reads KGHDR; CDR2 reads SFDVKD. CDR3 sequence: CATVHGVSPGELFF. CDR3 DNA: TGTGCCACCGTCCACGGGGTTTCCCCCGGGGAGCTGTTTTTT.

CDR3 in DNA: TGTGCCAGCAGCGCCCCGGGACAGGGGATTTCTGGGGCCAACGTCCTGACTTTC. It specifies CASSAPGQGISGANVLTF. The chain has TRBV3-1 (or the pseudogene TRBV3-2) and TRBJ2-6; 10 nucleotides match TRBD1. Trimming at V came to 5 bases and at J to 1 base, leaving 8 bases not matched to a gene. Germline-derived CDR1 and CDR2 are LGHDT and YNNKEL (reference sequence). CDR3 size: 18 residues.

On this clone: This sequence may be a read error, since a much larger clone differs from it by one base. Other DNA sequences within the sample encode an identical CDR3. The chain carries TRBV5-6 and TRBJ2-7, with TRBD1 matching over 7 bases. This CDR3 region has 14 residues. CDR1 and CDR2 (germline): SGHDT, YYEEEE. Trimming cost V 0 bases and J 2 bases; bases outside gene matches: 2. The CDR3 DNA reads TGTGCCAGCAGCTTGGGACAGGGACCCTACGAGCAGTACTTC. Translating it yields CASSLGQGPYEQYF.

This clone has more than one count but fewer than ten. The chain is built from TRBV28 and TRBJ1-5; D gene uncertain. Trimming pared 1 base from V and 5 bases from J, leaving 9 bases between. CDR3 length equals 14 residues. CDR1 and CDR2 from the germline V gene are MDHEN and SYDVKM. The CDR3 bases are TGTGCCAGCAGTTTATTCCAGCGCTATCAGCCCCAGCATTTT. Translating gives CASSLFQRYQPQHF. Full variable domain (outside the CDR3, taken from reference TRBV28 and TRBJ1-5): DVKVTQSSRYLVKRTGEKVFLECVQDMDHENMFWYRQDPGLGLRLIYFSYDVKMKEKGDIPEGYSVSREKKERFSLILESASTNQTSMYLCASSLFQRYQPQHFGDGTRLSIL.